Listed below are T cell receptor beta chains from one sample, sequenced in a study of shared clonotypes between healthy human individuals. Method: immunoSEQ multiplex PCR; TCRdb's copy keeps in-frame clones and lacks some. The sample holds approximately 400,000 clones; approximately 97% are singletons and the top ten take 0.25% to 0.35%. The sequencing sample was made of memory CD8+ T cells sorted from blood. The receptor source for this set is a man aged 30 to 45 in good health. CDR3s include the opening cysteine and the closing phenylalanine or tryptophan. The order of the fields is J gene, clone size, V gene, CDR3 length, D gene, CDR3 protein, CDR3 DNA. A D gene is named only where the DNA matches it firmly. Size is omitted from some rows. Given values are once, few, many or a class for expanded clones.

j_call: TRBJ1-3
clone_size: -
v_call: TRBV7-9
cdr3_length: 16
d_call: -
cdr3_aa: CASSLVPGRDGNTIYF
cdr3_nt: TGTGCCAGCAGCTTAGTTCCAGGAAGGGATGGAAACACCATATATTTT

j_call: TRBJ1-5
clone_size: -
v_call: TRBV19
cdr3_length: 16
d_call: TRBD1
cdr3_aa: CASSRGQGVGNQPQHF
cdr3_nt: TGTGCCAGTAGCAGGGGGCAGGGCGTTGGCAATCAGCCCCAGCATTTT

j_call: TRBJ2-5
clone_size: -
v_call: TRBV28
cdr3_length: 11
d_call: -
cdr3_aa: CASSPKETQYF
cdr3_nt: TGTGCCAGCAGTCCAAAAGAGACCCAGTACTTC

j_call: TRBJ2-5
clone_size: -
v_call: TRBV7-9
cdr3_length: 14
d_call: -
cdr3_aa: CASNLGIPDGTQYF
cdr3_nt: TGTGCCAGCAACCTAGGTATCCCCGACGGGACCCAGTACTTC

j_call: TRBJ2-5
clone_size: -
v_call: TRBV5-1
cdr3_length: 16
d_call: -
cdr3_aa: CASSRYFLGHQETQYF
cdr3_nt: TGCGCCAGCAGCAGGTATTTTCTGGGGCACCAAGAGACCCAGTACTTC

j_call: TRBJ2-7
clone_size: -
v_call: TRBV30
cdr3_length: 11
d_call: -
cdr3_aa: CAWSVSYEQYF
cdr3_nt: TGTGCCTGGAGTGTCTCGTACGAGCAGTACTTC

j_call: TRBJ2-1
clone_size: -
v_call: TRBV5-6
cdr3_length: 16
d_call: TRBD2
cdr3_aa: CASSLGRTSGYNEQFF
cdr3_nt: TGTGCCAGCAGCTTGGGTCGGACTAGCGGCTACAATGAGCAGTTCTTC

j_call: TRBJ2-2
clone_size: -
v_call: TRBV7-8
cdr3_length: 14
d_call: -
cdr3_aa: CASSSSRLVGELFF
cdr3_nt: TGTGCCAGCAGCTCCAGTCGGTTGGTCGGGGAGCTGTTTTTT

j_call: TRBJ2-2
clone_size: -
v_call: TRBV7-6
cdr3_length: 13
d_call: -
cdr3_aa: CASSSQVTGELFF
cdr3_nt: TGTGCCAGCAGCTCACAGGTCACCGGGGAGCTGTTTTTT

j_call: TRBJ1-1
clone_size: -
v_call: TRBV7-9
cdr3_length: 14
d_call: -
cdr3_aa: CASSLETANTEAFF
cdr3_nt: TGTGCCAGCAGCTTAGAAACAGCCAACACTGAAGCTTTCTTT

j_call: TRBJ2-1
clone_size: -
v_call: TRBV28
cdr3_length: 16
d_call: TRBD2
cdr3_aa: CASVEGSGRTYNEQFF
cdr3_nt: TGTGCCAGCGTTGAGGGGAGCGGGAGAACCTACAATGAGCAGTTCTTC

j_call: TRBJ2-3
clone_size: -
v_call: TRBV10-3
cdr3_length: 14
d_call: TRBD2
cdr3_aa: CAISVLAGEDTQYF
cdr3_nt: TGTGCCATCAGTGTTTTGGCGGGGGAAGATACGCAGTATTTT

j_call: TRBJ1-1
clone_size: -
v_call: TRBV6-5
cdr3_length: 14
d_call: TRBD1
cdr3_aa: CASRNPQGAGEAFF
cdr3_nt: TGTGCCAGCAGAAACCCACAGGGGGCCGGTGAAGCTTTCTTT

j_call: TRBJ2-7
clone_size: -
v_call: TRBV11-2
cdr3_length: 17
d_call: TRBD2
cdr3_aa: CASSVGTGTSSSYEQYF
cdr3_nt: TGTGCCAGCAGCGTAGGGACCGGGACTAGCAGCTCCTACGAGCAGTACTTC

j_call: TRBJ1-1
clone_size: -
v_call: TRBV6-1
cdr3_length: 12
d_call: -
cdr3_aa: CASSEGNTEAFF
cdr3_nt: TGTGCCAGCAGTGAGGGGAACACTGAAGCTTTCTTT

j_call: TRBJ1-4
clone_size: -
v_call: TRBV10-3
cdr3_length: 15
d_call: -
cdr3_aa: CAISELWSKNEKLFF
cdr3_nt: TGTGCCATCAGTGAGTTGTGGTCCAAGAATGAAAAACTGTTTTTT

j_call: TRBJ2-7
clone_size: -
v_call: TRBV10-1
cdr3_length: 11
d_call: -
cdr3_aa: CASSERGSRDF
cdr3_nt: TGCGCCAGCAGTGAACGTGGGAGTAGGGACTTC

j_call: TRBJ1-4
clone_size: -
v_call: TRBV7-9
cdr3_length: 16
d_call: -
cdr3_aa: CASSPQTTGGGEKLFF
cdr3_nt: TGTGCCAGCAGCCCGCAAACGACAGGCGGTGGTGAAAAACTGTTTTTT

j_call: TRBJ2-3
clone_size: -
v_call: TRBV7-9
cdr3_length: 17
d_call: -
cdr3_aa: CASSLVGGWRDTDTQYF
cdr3_nt: TGTGCCAGCAGCTTAGTAGGAGGGTGGCGGGACACAGATACGCAGTATTTT

j_call: TRBJ2-7
clone_size: -
v_call: TRBV6-1
cdr3_length: 13
d_call: -
cdr3_aa: CASSEGGSGEQYF
cdr3_nt: TGTGCCAGCAGTGAAGGGGGCTCCGGCGAGCAGTACTTC

j_call: TRBJ1-4
clone_size: once
v_call: TRBV5-4
cdr3_length: 15
d_call: -
cdr3_aa: CASSFYSLAGEKLFF
cdr3_nt: TGTGCCAGCAGCTTTTACTCCTTGGCGGGGGAAAAACTGTTTTTT

j_call: TRBJ1-1
clone_size: -
v_call: TRBV7-9
cdr3_length: 13
d_call: -
cdr3_aa: CASSLATDGAAFF
cdr3_nt: TGTGCCAGCAGCTTAGCGACCGACGGGGCAGCTTTCTTT

j_call: TRBJ2-3
clone_size: -
v_call: TRBV6-1
cdr3_length: 15
d_call: TRBD1
cdr3_aa: CASSGGTGRLITQYF
cdr3_nt: TGTGCCAGCAGTGGCGGGACAGGGAGGCTTATAACGCAGTATTTT

j_call: TRBJ2-2
clone_size: once
v_call: TRBV2
cdr3_length: 15
d_call: TRBD2
cdr3_aa: CASSEEREYTGELFF
cdr3_nt: TGTGCCAGCAGTGAGGAGCGGGAGTACACCGGGGAGCTGTTTTTT

j_call: TRBJ2-7
clone_size: -
v_call: TRBV4-1
cdr3_length: 15
d_call: -
cdr3_aa: CASSQGGGGGYEQYF
cdr3_nt: TGCGCCAGCAGCCAAGGTGGAGGGGGAGGCTACGAGCAGTACTTC

j_call: TRBJ1-2
clone_size: -
v_call: TRBV14
cdr3_length: 15
d_call: TRBD1
cdr3_aa: CASSQDGNRGTGYTF
cdr3_nt: TGTGCCAGCAGCCAAGACGGCAACAGGGGAACTGGCTACACCTTC

j_call: TRBJ2-7
clone_size: -
v_call: TRBV28
cdr3_length: 14
d_call: -
cdr3_aa: CASSLWAGSYEQYF
cdr3_nt: TGTGCCAGCAGTTTATGGGCAGGGTCCTACGAGCAGTACTTC